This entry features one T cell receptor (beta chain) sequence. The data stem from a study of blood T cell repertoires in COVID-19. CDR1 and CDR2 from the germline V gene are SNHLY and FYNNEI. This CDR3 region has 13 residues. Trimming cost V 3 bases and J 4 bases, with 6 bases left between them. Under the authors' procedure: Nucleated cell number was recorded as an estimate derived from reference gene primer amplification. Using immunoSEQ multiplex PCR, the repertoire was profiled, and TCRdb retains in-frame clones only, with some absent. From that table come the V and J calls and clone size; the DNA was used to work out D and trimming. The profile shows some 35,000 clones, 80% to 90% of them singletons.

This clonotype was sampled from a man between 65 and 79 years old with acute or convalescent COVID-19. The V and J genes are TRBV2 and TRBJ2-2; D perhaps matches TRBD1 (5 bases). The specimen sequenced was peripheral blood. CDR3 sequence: CASSDQGTGELFF. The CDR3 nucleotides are TGTGCCAGCAGTGACCAGGGCACCGGGGAGCTGTTTTTT.